One sample yielded the 3 T cell receptor beta chains listed below, sequenced in a study of blood T cell repertoires in COVID-19. TCRdb keeps only in-frame clones here, not all; method: immunoSEQ multiplex PCR. This table has approximately 300,000 clones, roughly nine tenths appearing once. The sequencing sample was made of PBMCs or T cells enriched from blood (not recorded which). Source of these receptors: a man aged 60-69 years who had recovered from COVID-19.

The genes are TRBV7-8 and TRBJ2-1, with a weak D call TRBD1 (6 bases). Germline V lookup: CDR1 SGHVS, CDR2 FQNEAQ. The CDR3 length is 13 residues. The germline V and J ends were trimmed by 2 bases and 8 bases, with 10 bases remaining between them. CDR3 in DNA: TGTGCCAGCAGCTTAACAGGGATCCATGAGCAGTTCTTC. Its protein product is CASSLTGIHEQFF.

This chain connects TRBV20-1 to TRBJ2-3; no firm D call. Germline assignment: CDR1 DFQATT and CDR2 SNEGSKA (reference sequence). The V end was cut by 5 bases, the J end by 4 bases, with 7 bases between. This CDR3 has 11 residues. CDR3 region: CSAPSADTQYF. The CDR3 DNA follows: TGCAGTGCTCCTTCGGCAGATACGCAGTATTTT.

The V and J genes are TRBV4-2 and TRBJ1-1, with a possible D match to TRBD1 (6 bases). The CDR3 is 15 residues long. The ends were cut back, 5 bases at V and 5 bases at J, with 18 bases in the middle. Germline assignment: CDR1 LGHNA and CDR2 YNFKEQ. Written as DNA, the CDR3 is TGTGCCAGCAGCGGACCTGACAGGCGGAGGACTGAAGCTTTCTTT. It yields the protein CASSGPDRRRTEAFF.